A single sample gave rise to the 29 T cell receptor beta chains below, sequenced in a study of CD8+ T cells in alopecia areata. RNA, once extracted, was reverse transcribed into cDNA for use as the sequencing template. Sequencing was performed with immunoSEQ multiplex PCR; in TCRdb, only in-frame clones are kept and a portion is missing. The sample contains a few hundred thousand clones, approximately 60% of which appear only once. The sequenced material came from CD8+ T cells sorted from blood. These receptors were obtained from a human donor in good health.

V and J are TRBV30 and TRBJ1-5; possibly TRBD1 for D (5 bases). The V and J ends lost 5 bases and 2 bases respectively, with 13 bases between them. Germline loops: CDR1 GTSNPN, CDR2 SVGIG (reference sequence). CDR3 length: 14 amino acids. The CDR3 reads CAWSLGAGNQPQHF. CDR3 nucleotide sequence: TGTGCCTGGTCGTTAGGGGCCGGCAATCAGCCCCAGCATTTT.

The chain combines TRBV11-2 with TRBJ2-5, with D perhaps assigned TRBD1 or TRBD2 (5 bases each). The CDR3 spans 14 residues. Germline V CDR1 and CDR2: SGHAT, FQNNGV. V dropped 4 bases and J dropped 1 base, with 10 bases sitting between them. The CDR3 loop reads CASSSGAAQETQYF. The CDR3 DNA sequence: TGTGCCAGCAGCTCCGGGGCAGCCCAAGAGACCCAGTACTTC.

This chain links TRBV29-1 with TRBJ1-2, with unresolved D. The CDR3 sequence is 14 residues long. The germline V gene encodes CDR1 SQVTM and CDR2 ANQGSEA. Trimming pared 0 bases from V and 1 base from J, leaving 9 bases between. The CDR3 loop is CSVEDLGDNYGYTF. CDR3 nucleotide sequence: TGCAGCGTTGAAGATCTGGGAGATAACTATGGCTACACCTTC.

The chain carries TRBV2 and TRBJ1-6; 7 bases fit TRBD1. Germline V lookup: CDR1 SNHLY, CDR2 FYNNEI. J gave up 0 bases and V 7 bases, and 3 bases lay outside the gene matches. The CDR3 length is 15 residues. For the CDR3, the DNA is TGTGCCAGCAAAGGGGGCCTCTCCTATAATTCACCCCTCCACTTT. Amino acids: CASKGGLSYNSPLHF.

The rearrangement links TRBV30 to TRBJ2-1; the match to TRBD2 covers 12 bases. Germline trimming cut 0 bases from V and 5 bases from J; bases unmatched to any gene: 2. The germline V gene has CDR1 GTSNPN and CDR2 SVGIG (reference sequence). This CDR3 has 15 residues. The CDR3 DNA reads TGTGCCTGGAGTGTACTAGCGGGGGGAAACAATGAGCAGTTCTTC. Protein: CAWSVLAGGNNEQFF.

A few counts support this clone. The chain couples TRBV6-1 to TRBJ1-1; the D is unclear. The CDR3 sequence is 12 residues long. Trimming stripped 2 bases from V and 7 bases from J, with 8 bases between. The germline V gene has CDR1 MNHNS and CDR2 SASEGT. In nucleotides, the CDR3 is TGTGCCAGCAGTGAAAGGCGGGGTGAAGCTTTCTTT. It translates to CASSERRGEAFF.

The genes are TRBV11-2 and TRBJ1-4; D unclear. V was shortened by 0 bases and J by 6 bases, with 8 bases between the two germline ends. Germline V CDR1 and CDR2: SGHAT, FQNNGV. The CDR3 spans 14 residues. The DNA for the CDR3 is TGTGCCAGCAGCTTAGAGGGAAATGATGAAAAACTGTTTTTT. As protein: CASSLEGNDEKLFF.

This sequence joins TRBV11-2 and TRBJ2-6, with 7 bases fitting TRBD1. V trimming: 5 bases; J trimming: 2 bases; junction bases outside the gene matches: 3. CDR1 and CDR2 (germline): SGHAT, FQNNGV. CDR3 length equals 15 residues. CDR3 region: CASSPTGAGANVLTF. The CDR3, as DNA: TGTGCCAGCAGCCCAACAGGGGCTGGGGCCAACGTCCTGACTTTC.

The J gene is TRBJ2-5, the V gene TRBV9; a weak D match, TRBD1 (5 bases). Germline V gene lookup returns CDR1 SGDLS and CDR2 YYNGEE. V was trimmed by 3 bases and J by 4 bases, leaving 10 bases between them. CDR3 length: 13 amino acids. CDR3 sequence (DNA): TGTGCCAGCAGCGAGGACACCCGAGAGACCCAGTACTTC. Residues: CASSEDTRETQYF.

This clone appeared a few times. The rearrangement joins TRBV25-1 to TRBJ2-1; D is unclear. The ends were cut back, 3 bases at V and 6 bases at J, with 15 bases in the middle. The CDR3 length is 15 residues. Germline CDR1 MGHDK, CDR2 SYGVNS. The CDR3 spells CASSEDEENFNEQFF. As DNA, the CDR3 is TGTGCCAGCAGTGAGGACGAAGAAAACTTCAATGAGCAGTTCTTC.

The chain carries TRBV7-9 and TRBJ2-1; D is ambiguous. Germline V gene data show CDR1 as SEHNR and CDR2 as FQNEAQ (reference sequence). CDR3 size: 12 residues. Trimming stripped 8 bases from V and 8 bases from J, with 13 bases between. The CDR3 bases are TGTGCCAGCGCTGATGAACACGATGAGCAGTTCTTC. It yields the protein CASADEHDEQFF. The full variable domain, completed using reference TRBV7-9 and TRBJ2-1, is DTGVSQNPRHKITKRGQNVTFRCDPISEHNRLYWYRQTLGQGPEFLTYFQNEAQLEKSRLLSDRFSAERPKGSFSTLEIQRTEQGDSAMYLCASADEHDEQFFGPGTRLTVL.

J is TRBJ2-5 and V is TRBV7-8, with D unclear. V was shortened by 3 bases and J by 2 bases, with 7 bases between the two germline ends. The CDR3 has 13 residues. Germline assignment: CDR1 SGHVS and CDR2 FQNEAQ. The CDR3, as DNA: TGTGCCAGCAGCTTGAGTGGGCAAGAGACCCAGTACTTC. Translation gives CASSLSGQETQYF.

This clone appeared a single time. This chain uses TRBV6-6 with TRBJ2-1, with D maybe TRBD2 (5 bases). The CDR3 loop spans 12 amino acids. Germline lookup yields CDR1 MNHNY and CDR2 SVGAGI (reference sequence). With 4 bases removed from V and 9 bases from J, the gap between germline ends came to 10 bases. CDR3 bases: TGTGCCAGCAGTTCGCCGGCGGGTGAGCAGTTCTTC. Translated, it gives CASSSPAGEQFF.

This chain links TRBV7-9 with TRBJ1-1; D may be TRBD1 (5 bases). Germline V CDR1 and CDR2: SEHNR, FQNEAQ (reference sequence). V was cut by 7 bases and J by 6 bases, with 15 bases left in between. The CDR3 length is 13 residues. The CDR3 DNA reads TGTGCCAGCACCCCTCAGGGAATCGCTGAAGCTTTCTTT. Amino acids: CASTPQGIAEAFF.

This chain joins TRBV5-6 and TRBJ2-7; unclear D gene. Per the germline V gene, CDR1 is SGHDT and CDR2 is YYEEEE. CDR3 length equals 15 residues. V lost 3 bases and J lost 2, with 15 bases in between. The CDR3 is CASSSFLDRAYEQYF. CDR3 DNA sequence: TGTGCCAGCAGCTCCTTCTTAGACCGCGCCTACGAGCAGTACTTC.

The chain has TRBV7-2 and TRBJ1-5; the D gene is possibly TRBD1 (6 bases). Germline loops: CDR1 SGHTA, CDR2 FQGNSA. This CDR3 has 15 residues. V lost 5 bases and J lost 6, with 17 bases in between. CDR3 amino acids: CASSTYPGEVQPQHF. In nucleotides, the CDR3 is TGTGCCAGCAGCACATATCCAGGGGAAGTTCAGCCCCAGCATTTT.

The gene calls are TRBV6-5 and TRBJ1-2; 9 positions match TRBD1. V shed 6 bases and J 7 bases; nucleotides not matched to a gene: 9. The germline V gene encodes CDR1 MNHEY and CDR2 SVGAGI. The CDR3 consists of 14 residues. The CDR3 coding sequence is TGTGCCAGCAGCGGAGCCGGGACAGGGTTTGGCTACACCTTC. This translates into CASSGAGTGFGYTF.

This clone was found once. The chain couples TRBV6-5 to TRBJ2-3; D tentatively reads TRBD1 or TRBD2 (5 bases each). Germline assignment: CDR1 MNHEY and CDR2 SVGAGI. The length of the CDR3 is 14 residues. V shed 5 bases and J shed 4 bases, with 13 bases lying between them. The CDR3 DNA is TGTGCCAGCAGTGACTTGCAGGGACCAGATACGCAGTATTTT. It translates to CASSDLQGPDTQYF.

The chain uses TRBV6-1 and TRBJ2-3; tentatively, D is TRBD2 (7 bases). Trimming cost V 2 bases and J 3 bases, with 15 bases left between them. Germline V gives CDR1 MNHNS, CDR2 SASEGT. CDR3 length: 16 amino acids. The DNA of the CDR3 is TGTGCCAGCAGTGAATCGGCGGGGGCCGGTACAGATACGCAGTATTTT. Translated: CASSESAGAGTDTQYF.

The rearrangement links TRBV29-1 to TRBJ2-7; 7 bases fit TRBD1. The germline gives CDR1 SQVTM, CDR2 ANQGSEA. With 6 bases clipped from V and 0 bases from J, the junction kept 2 bases outside the gene matches. The length of the CDR3 is 12 residues. This CDR3 is CSVWTGSYEQYF. The CDR3 nucleotides are TGCAGCGTCTGGACAGGCTCCTACGAGCAGTACTTC.

This clone showed up just a few times. The chain links TRBV28 to TRBJ2-1; D gene ambiguous. V lost 5 bases, J lost 0 bases, and 8 bases lay in between. The CDR3 has 14 amino acids. Germline CDR1 MDHEN, CDR2 SYDVKM. The CDR3 DNA follows: TGTGCCAGCAGTCCGCCTGACTCCTACAATGAGCAGTTCTTC. Translating gives CASSPPDSYNEQFF.

This clone was seen a handful of times. This chain uses TRBV7-7 with TRBJ2-3; TRBD2 might be the D (6 bases). This CDR3 contains 14 residues. The V gene's germline CDR1 is SSHAT and CDR2 FNYEAQ (reference sequence). V was cut by 6 bases and J by 4 bases, with 14 bases left in between. The CDR3 sequence is CASSLGGSADTQYF. In DNA, the CDR3 is TGTGCCAGCAGTCTCGGGGGTAGCGCAGATACGCAGTATTTT.

This clone occurred a few times. The gene calls are TRBV7-9 and TRBJ2-1; 9 positions match TRBD1. This CDR3 spans 15 amino acids. CDR1 and CDR2 (germline): SEHNR, FQNEAQ (reference sequence). With V trimmed by 3 bases and J by 1 base, 1 base remained unmatched. CDR3 sequence (DNA): TGTGCCAGCAGCTTGACAGGGGGATCCTACAATGAGCAGTTCTTC. Translation: CASSLTGGSYNEQFF.

The chain recombines TRBV30 with TRBJ1-3, with unresolved D. Between the trimmed V and J ends, which lost 4 bases and 0 bases, there was a span of 7 bases. Germline-derived CDR1 and CDR2 are GTSNPN and SVGIG (reference sequence). The CDR3 extends over 13 amino acids. The CDR3 DNA reads as TGTGCCTGGACACGGAGCTCTGGAAACACCATATATTTT. It is translated as CAWTRSSGNTIYF.

The J gene is TRBJ2-7, the V gene TRBV7-9, with 12 bases matching TRBD2. The CDR3 has 15 amino acids. The germline gives CDR1 SEHNR, CDR2 FQNEAQ (reference sequence). V shed 5 bases, J shed 1 base, and the junction held 3 bases outside the gene matches. In nucleotides, the CDR3 is TGTGCCAGCAGCAACGGACTAGCGGGGTCCTACGAGCAGTACTTC. Translated: CASSNGLAGSYEQYF.

This clone has more than one count but fewer than ten. This chain links TRBV7-9 with TRBJ2-2; 9 nucleotides align to TRBD1. Germline loops: CDR1 SEHNR, CDR2 FQNEAQ (reference sequence). This CDR3 contains 16 residues. The ends lost 5 bases at V and 7 bases at J; junction bases unmatched: 11. The CDR3 spells CASSTNRGRSGGELFF. The CDR3 nucleotides are TGTGCCAGCAGCACGAACAGGGGGCGCTCGGGCGGGGAGCTGTTTTTT.

The rearrangement links TRBV11-2 to TRBJ2-3, with 14 positions matching TRBD2. The CDR3 contains 17 residues. J gave up 2 bases and V 5 bases, and 6 bases lay outside the gene matches. Germline values: CDR1 SGHAT, CDR2 FQNNGV. The CDR3 reads CASSRGLAGGYTDTQYF. The CDR3 nucleotides read TGTGCCAGCAGCCGCGGACTAGCGGGGGGATACACAGATACGCAGTATTTT.

The rearrangement joins TRBV4-1 to TRBJ2-6, with a tentative D call TRBD1 (6 bases). There are 16 residues in the CDR3. Trimming left V 2 bases short and J 0 bases short, with 8 bases between. The germline CDR1 and CDR2 sequences are MGHRA and YSYEKL. The CDR3, as DNA: TGCGCCAGCAGCCAACTAGGGGGCTCTGGGGCCAACGTCCTGACTTTC. Amino acids: CASSQLGGSGANVLTF.

The rearrangement uses TRBV27 and TRBJ2-7; 7 nucleotides line up with TRBD1. Germline loops: CDR1 MNHEY, CDR2 SMNVEV (reference sequence). V lost 5 bases, J lost 6 bases, and 4 bases stayed unmatched. CDR3 length equals 12 residues. The chain's CDR3 is CASSITGAEQYF. CDR3 coding DNA: TGTGCCAGCAGTATAACAGGGGCCGAGCAGTACTTC.